Sequencing of this T cell receptor (beta chain) was carried out in a study of CD8 T cells in ankylosing spondylitis (dated by TCRdb to the late 2010s). About the investigation overall: The study set out to find disease-linked TCR variants by profiling T cell receptor beta repertoires in ankylosing spondylitis patients and healthy donors. In total, the full study cohort was made up of roughly 110 healthy donors and approximately 27 ankylosing spondylitis patients. Peripheral blood was sampled, and synovial fluid was additionally collected from ankylosing spondylitis patients.

The CDR3 holds 13 amino acids from the cysteine to the phenylalanine. Only the CDR3 portion is preserved as DNA: 39 bases, with reading frame beginning at the first base. V is pared back by 6 bases and J by 4 bases, with 9 bases lying between the germline termini. Study-wide findings and limitations: The disease-linked clones had a CD8+ phenotype and were found at relatively low frequencies in peripheral blood. Some motif variants had previously been reported in the synovial fluid and blood of reactive arthritis patients, which suggests shared mechanisms of disease initiation. The disease-linked clones were reported as significantly enriched in matched synovial fluid samples from ankylosing spondylitis patients. Blood from ankylosing spondylitis patients appeared to be characterized by a TCR beta motif made up of about 8 highly homologous amino acid variants.

This clonotype was seen at least ten times. The target of this receptor is not known. It has no much larger one-base neighbor in the sample; base qualities were not kept. Sequencing took place on an Illumina HiSeq 2500. TCR beta libraries were prepared by quantitative 5'-RACE with molecular barcodes. In the authors' own workflow: Disease-linked TCR variants were identified with a new computational method built on a probabilistic model of VDJ rearrangement. The public reads were reprocessed in TCRdb via fastp at Q25 and MiXCR, keeping in-frame beta chains. Each entry merges the rows of one CDR3 protein and shows their most common DNA and genes. Here the V and J calls rest on TCRdb's processing, not on the authors' analysis. The sample profile shows about 140,000 distinct CDR3 sequences; approximately 7.3% of them were found once. Together, the top ten hold 9.5% to 15% of the sample.

The TCR was taken from a female donor with ankylosing spondylitis or in good health (not recorded which). The rearranged segments are TRBV12-3 or TRBV12-4 and TRBJ2-2; no D segment can be confidently identified. The specimen was blood, either unsorted or a sorted T cell fraction (not recorded which). Here is the DNA: TGTGCCAGCAGCCTGGACCTCACCGGGGAGCTGTTTTTT. The resulting protein is CASSLDLTGELFF.